The rows below give T cell receptor beta chains drawn from one sample of a study of T-cell memory formation after mild COVID-19. TCRdb reprocessed the 5' RACE reads via MiXCR and lists one record per CDR3 protein. The sample contains hundreds of thousands of distinct CDR3 sequences, more than 15% of which appear only once. The sequencing sample was made of PBMCs or a T cell subset sorted from them (not recorded which). These receptors all come from an adult woman who had mild COVID-19 (a few samples of this study predate the infection). Cell type and time point are not known. The CDR3 runs from the conserved cysteine through the conserved F or W. Fields, in order: J gene, CDR3 length, clone size, D gene, V gene, CDR3 DNA, CDR3 protein. A D gene is named only where the DNA matches it firmly. Not all rows give a size; the values are once, few, many and, for expanded clones, a class.

TRBJ2-3,15,few,-,TRBV20-1,TGCAGTGCTGGCCCTCCGGGACAAAACACAGATACGCAGTATTTT,CSAGPPGQNTDTQYF
TRBJ2-1,16,many,-,TRBV24-1,TGTGCCACCAGCGCCGAAAGGGGCTACTCCTACAATGAGCAGTTCTTC,CATSAERGYSYNEQFF
TRBJ1-6,14,-,TRBD1,TRBV12-3/TRBV12-4,TGTGCCAGCAGTTTCCAGGGGGGAGGTTCACCCCTCCACTTT,CASSFQGGGSPLHF
TRBJ2-5,16,many,TRBD1,TRBV5-6,TGTGCCAGCAGCTACATATCCGGGACAGCGAGGGAGACCCAGTACTTC,CASSYISGTARETQYF
TRBJ2-5,15,-,TRBD1,TRBV12-3/TRBV12-4,TGTGCCAGCAGTTTAGAGACCGGGACAGTAGAGACCCAGTACTTC,CASSLETGTVETQYF
TRBJ2-4,16,-,-,TRBV7-9,TGTGCCAGCAGCTTAGGAGTGTGGGGAACCAAAAACATTCAGTACTTC,CASSLGVWGTKNIQYF
TRBJ1-1,14,few,-,TRBV15,TGTGCCACCAGCAGACTACGAAGGGGCACTGAAGCTTTCTTT,CATSRLRRGTEAFF
TRBJ2-3,17,-,-,TRBV7-9,TGTGCCAGCAGCTTATTGCTGGGGCGCGGGGCCACAGATACGCAGTATTTT,CASSLLLGRGATDTQYF
TRBJ2-1,15,-,-,TRBV5-8,TGTGCCAGCAGCTTTACAGGGTGGGGGAACAATGAGCAGTTCTTC,CASSFTGWGNNEQFF
TRBJ2-5,19,few,-,TRBV15,TGTGCCACCAGCAGAGATGGTGACGACAGCTCATTCCTCCAAGAGACCCAGTACTTC,CATSRDGDDSSFLQETQYF
TRBJ1-1,16,-,-,TRBV7-9,TGTGCCAGCAGCCGACCACCCAGGCAGCTGAACACTGAAGCTTTCTTT,CASSRPPRQLNTEAFF
TRBJ2-3,16,few,TRBD2,TRBV7-9,TGTGCCAGCAGCTCTACGACTAGCGGGAGCCCAGATACGCAGTATTTT,CASSSTTSGSPDTQYF
TRBJ2-2,18,-,-,TRBV27,TGTGCCAGCAGTTTTAGGCAGGGAAGAGGGACGAACACCGGGGAGCTGTTTTTT,CASSFRQGRGTNTGELFF
TRBJ1-4,16,-,TRBD1,TRBV7-9,TGTGCCAGCAGCCTCGGAGGGGGAATCTCCTCAGGGGGACTGTTTTTT,CASSLGGGISSGGLFF
TRBJ1-2,13,-,-,TRBV11-3,TGTGCCAGCAGCCAACGAGGGGCGCAGGGCTACACCTTC,CASSQRGAQGYTF
TRBJ1-2,13,-,-,TRBV15,TGTGCCACCAGCAAGGACAGAAACTATGGCTACACCTTC,CATSKDRNYGYTF
TRBJ1-1,14,few,TRBD1,TRBV7-2,TGTGCCAGCAGCTTATACCAGGGGGCGCCTGAAGCTTTCTTT,CASSLYQGAPEAFF
TRBJ2-1,15,few,TRBD1,TRBV5-1,TGCGCCAGCAGCGTACGACAGGGGGCCTACAATGAGCAGTTCTTC,CASSVRQGAYNEQFF
TRBJ2-1,19,few,TRBD1,TRBV7-9,TGTGCCAGCAGGTCCCGCGTGACAGGGGGCGAGATTGACGACAATGAGCAGTTCTTC,CASRSRVTGGEIDDNEQFF
TRBJ1-5,18,few,-,TRBV6-2/TRBV6-3,TGTGCCAGCAGTTACATGATTTCAGCAGGGGTTAGCAATCAGCCCCAGCATTTT,CASSYMISAGVSNQPQHF
TRBJ2-2,14,few,-,TRBV5-4,TGTGCCAGCAGCTTGGGACTAGAATCCGGGGAGCTGTTTTTT,CASSLGLESGELFF
TRBJ2-1,16,-,-,TRBV11-3,TGTGCCAGCAGCCGAATAACCCTGGGATCCTACAATGAGCAGTTCTTC,CASSRITLGSYNEQFF
TRBJ2-7,15,few,-,TRBV11-2,TGTGCCAGCAGCTTAAGTGACAGCATCTCCTACGAGCAGTACTTC,CASSLSDSISYEQYF
TRBJ2-5,16,-,-,TRBV5-6,TGTGCCAGCAGCCTTAGCCGGGCCCTAGGACAGGAGACCCAGTACTTC,CASSLSRALGQETQYF
TRBJ1-6,17,many,-,TRBV6-5,TGTGCCAGCAGTCTTAATCCTGGGGGGCGGAGTAATTCACCCCTCCACTTT,CASSLNPGGRSNSPLHF
TRBJ2-1,16,-,TRBD2,TRBV20-1,TGCAGTGCGAGGAAAAGCGGGAGCTACTCCTACAATGAGCAGTTCTTC,CSARKSGSYSYNEQFF
TRBJ2-7,15,-,-,TRBV29-1,TGCAGCGTTGAAGATCAAAACGAAATGAACTACGAGCAGTACTTC,CSVEDQNEMNYEQYF
TRBJ2-1,15,few,TRBD2,TRBV2,TGTGCCAGCAGTTGGGGACTAGCGGGAGGGAATGAGCAGTTCTTC,CASSWGLAGGNEQFF
TRBJ1-2,14,few,TRBD1,TRBV7-2,TGTGCCAGCAGCGCCCGGGACAGTAACTATGGCTACACCTTC,CASSARDSNYGYTF
TRBJ2-1,17,-,TRBD2,TRBV4-2,TGTGCCAGCAGCCGCTCAAATAGCGGGAGCAGCCACAATGAGCAGTTCTTC,CASSRSNSGSSHNEQFF
TRBJ2-1,17,few,TRBD2,TRBV12-3/TRBV12-4,TGTGCCAGCAGTCCCACCGGACTAGCGGTAACCTACAATGAGCAGTTCTTC,CASSPTGLAVTYNEQFF